This T cell receptor beta chain comes out of a study of blood T cell repertoires in COVID-19. Study background: The cDNA or gDNA used as material had been derived from T cells, B-cell-depleted T cells, or PBMCs.

The data were produced by immunoSEQ multiplex PCR, yet TCRdb's version contains in-frame clones alone and is incomplete. The sample lists fewer than 500,000 clones, 80% to 90% occurring once. This clone occurred many times. The sequence came from a young man who had recovered from COVID-19. Sequenced sample: PBMCs or T cells enriched from blood (not recorded which).

The CDR3 nucleotides are TGTGCCAGCAGCCTAGCGGGTCACAATGAGCAGTTCTTC. Translating it yields CASSLAGHNEQFF. The V call is TRBV28, the J call TRBJ2-1, with 8 bases aligning to TRBD2. Looked up from germline, CDR1 is MDHEN and CDR2 is SYDVKM. This CDR3 is built from 13 residues. Unmatched junction bases numbered 3, after V lost 6 bases and J lost 5 bases.